The next 21 T cell receptor beta chains were all read from a single sample in a study of T cell changes during pregnancy in multiple sclerosis (dated by TCRdb to between 2018 and 2021). Preparation of the library involved the immunoSEQ multiplex PCR assay. The source is immuneACCESS, and TCRdb retained only in-frame sequences with V and J called. Part of the clones is not carried over; for the studies checked, unresolved V genes explain less than half of this, and the remainder is unexplained. The sample data list more than 55,000 clones, and 90% of these were observed just once. The ten largest clones capture about 7% of the sample. The sample was peripheral blood, taken in the third trimester of pregnancy. These receptors came from a female donor in good health, enrolled as a control in a pregnancy study.

This rearrangement joins TRBV19 to TRBJ1-2; D remains unclear. Germline assignment: CDR1 LNHDA and CDR2 SQIVND (reference sequence). The CDR3 is 17 amino acids. Trimming removed 3 bases at V and 0 bases at J, with 17 bases between. The CDR3 loop reads CASSIQRILLSNYGYTF. The DNA for the CDR3 is TGTGCCAGTAGTATTCAGAGGATCCTTCTTTCTAACTATGGCTACACCTTC. Supplemented by reference TRBV19 and TRBJ1-2, the full variable domain reads DGGITQSPKYLFRKEGQNVTLSCEQNLNHDAMYWYRQDPGQGLRLIYYSQIVNDFQKGDIAEGYSVSREKKESFPLTVTSAQKNPTAFYLCASSIQRILLSNYGYTFGSGTRLTVV.

The V gene is TRBV4-3, the J gene TRBJ1-2; TRBD1 is a possible D gene (5 bases). Germline assignment: CDR1 LGHNA and CDR2 YSLEER. This CDR3 is built from 15 residues. Trimming left V 4 bases short and J 1 base short, with 13 bases between. CDR3 sequence (DNA): TGCGCCAGCAGCCCCGACAGTAACCTTAACTATGGCTACACCTTC. Translating gives CASSPDSNLNYGYTF.

J is TRBJ1-3 and V is TRBV5-1; no clear D gene. Looked up from germline, CDR1 is SGHRS and CDR2 is YFSETQ. V was cut by 0 bases and J by 2 bases, with 6 bases left in between. This CDR3 has 14 residues. CDR3 amino acids: CASSLGATGNTIYF. In DNA form, the CDR3 reads TGCGCCAGCAGCTTGGGAGCCACTGGAAACACCATATATTTT.

The V call is TRBV27, the J call TRBJ2-1; D unclear. CDR3 length: 13 residues. Germline lookup yields CDR1 MNHEY and CDR2 SMNVEV (reference sequence). Trimming removed 2 bases at V and 4 bases at J, with 6 bases between. DNA of the CDR3: TGTGCCAGCAGTTTAGGCTCTTACAATGAGCAGTTCTTC. This encodes CASSLGSYNEQFF.

This chain links TRBV2 with TRBJ2-3; D might be TRBD1 (6 bases). V was cut by 3 bases and J by 0 bases, with 10 bases left in between. Germline V gives CDR1 SNHLY, CDR2 FYNNEI. The CDR3 loop spans 15 amino acids. This CDR3 is CASSDDRTSTDTQYF. CDR3 coding DNA: TGTGCCAGCAGTGATGACAGGACTAGCACAGATACGCAGTATTTT. Full variable domain (remainder filled in from reference TRBV2 and TRBJ2-3): EPEVTQTPSHQVTQMGQEVILRCVPISNHLYFYWYRQILGQKVEFLVSFYNNEISEKSEIFDDQFSVERPDGSNFTLKIRSTKLEDSAMYFCASSDDRTSTDTQYFGPGTRLTVL.

The chain carries TRBV11-3 and TRBJ1-4, with 7 bases that match TRBD1. J gave up 0 bases and V 5 bases, and 6 bases lay outside the gene matches. The CDR3 spans 16 residues. The germline gives CDR1 SGHNT, CDR2 YENEEA. The DNA of the CDR3 is TGTGCCAGCAGCCCGGGACAGCTTGCAACTAATGAAAAACTGTTTTTT. It yields the protein CASSPGQLATNEKLFF. Together with reference TRBV11-3 and TRBJ1-4, the CDR3 gives the full variable domain: EAGVVQSPRYKIIEKKQPVAFWCNPISGHNTLYWYLQNLGQGPELLIRYENEEAVDDSQLPKDRFSAERLKGVDSTLKIQPAELGDSAVYLCASSPGQLATNEKLFFGSGTQLSVL.

The chain joins TRBV9 to TRBJ2-7; 10 nucleotides agree with TRBD2. Looked up from germline, CDR1 is SGDLS and CDR2 is YYNGEE. The CDR3 length is 15 residues. The trim removed 0 bases at V and 1 base at J, leaving 1 base unmatched. CDR3 sequence: CASSVGLAGSYEQYF. The CDR3 DNA follows: TGTGCCAGCAGCGTAGGACTAGCGGGTTCCTACGAGCAGTACTTC.

The chain links TRBV7-8 to TRBJ2-7; 8 nucleotides align to TRBD2. The J call could be wrong; TRBJ2-5 is a better fit for the DNA end. The CDR3 sequence is 15 residues long. The germline gives CDR1 SGHVS, CDR2 FQNEAQ. The CDR3 DNA reads as TGTGCCAGCAGCTCTATCCGGACTAGCTTCGAGACCCAGTACTTC. Protein product: CASSSIRTSFETQYF.

This sequence joins TRBV5-5 and TRBJ1-1; D possibly corresponds to TRBD1 (6 bases). This CDR3 spans 15 amino acids. Trimming removed 3 bases from V and 6 bases from J, with 18 bases in between. Germline V lookup: CDR1 SGHKS, CDR2 YYEKEE (reference sequence). In DNA form, the CDR3 reads TGTGCCAGCAGCTCCCCTTACACAGGGCTCCCTGAAGCTTTCTTT. Protein sequence: CASSSPYTGLPEAFF.

This clone occurred once. This chain joins TRBV27 and TRBJ2-5; 10 positions agree with TRBD2. With V trimmed by 3 bases and J by 5 bases, 9 bases remained unmatched. The CDR3 contains 16 residues. Germline assignment: CDR1 MNHEY and CDR2 SMNVEV (reference sequence). The CDR3 protein is CASSFIASGSGETQYF. CDR3 in DNA: TGTGCCAGCAGTTTTATAGCTAGCGGGAGCGGGGAGACCCAGTACTTC.

This chain connects TRBV27 to TRBJ2-4; 8 nucleotides align to TRBD1. The CDR3 has 21 amino acids. From germline, CDR1 is MNHEY and CDR2 SMNVEV (reference sequence). The V gene end was trimmed by 0 bases and the J gene end by 1 base; junction bases not matched to a gene: 17. Here the CDR3 reads CASSLSSAGQGARVAKNIQYF. The CDR3 nucleotides read TGTGCCAGCAGTTTATCAAGTGCCGGGCAGGGGGCGCGGGTTGCCAAAAACATTCAGTACTTC.

The gene calls are TRBV5-1 and TRBJ2-5, with 10 nucleotides matching TRBD2. The ends lost 4 bases at V and 5 bases at J; junction bases unmatched: 11. The CDR3 runs to 16 residues. CDR1 and CDR2 (germline): SGHRS, YFSETQ. CDR3 amino acids: CASSGLAGVPGETQYF. The DNA of the CDR3 is TGCGCCAGCAGCGGGCTAGCGGGAGTTCCGGGGGAGACCCAGTACTTC.

This clone was observed a single time. This chain connects TRBV2 to TRBJ1-4; D possibly corresponds to TRBD1 (5 bases). Trimming took off 5 bases at V and 0 bases at J, with 7 bases between the two ends. The V gene's germline CDR1 is SNHLY and CDR2 FYNNEI. The CDR3 has 14 residues. CDR3 sequence (DNA): TGTGCCAGCAGTAGGGGATCAACTAATGAAAAACTGTTTTTT. This sequence encodes CASSRGSTNEKLFF.

The rearrangement joins TRBV7-2 to TRBJ1-2; weak D call: TRBD1 (6 bases). There are 15 residues in the CDR3. Deletions cut 1 base from V and 8 bases from J, with 17 bases between. Germline V gene lookup returns CDR1 SGHTA and CDR2 FQGNSA. CDR3 nucleotide sequence: TGTGCCAGCAGCTTAGACCCCGGGAGGGGGGGAGGCTACACCTTC. Translating gives CASSLDPGRGGGYTF.

The chain employs TRBV9 and TRBJ2-1, with 12 bases that match TRBD2. V shed 2 bases and J 7 bases; nucleotides not matched to a gene: 7. The CDR3 length is 16 residues. CDR1 and CDR2 from the germline V gene are SGDLS and YYNGEE. For the CDR3, the DNA is TGTGCCAGCAGCGTCTATCTAGCGGGGGGGCAAAATGAGCAGTTCTTC. It is translated as CASSVYLAGGQNEQFF.

The chain links TRBV30 to TRBJ2-3; D perhaps matches TRBD2 (6 bases). The CDR3 is 13 residues long. V was trimmed by 4 bases and J by 6 bases, leaving 14 bases between them. Germline-derived CDR1 and CDR2 are GTSNPN and SVGIG (reference sequence). The CDR3: CAWKGRTWDTQYF. The CDR3 DNA is TGTGCCTGGAAGGGGAGGACCTGGGATACGCAGTATTTT.

The V call is TRBV10-3, the J call TRBJ1-1; the D gene is possibly TRBD1 (6 bases). The CDR3 is 13 amino acids. Deletions cut 6 bases from V and 1 base from J, with 9 bases between. Germline CDR1 reads ENHRY; CDR2 reads SYGVKD. The CDR3 region is CAIRMTGNTEAFF. The CDR3 DNA reads TGTGCCATCAGGATGACAGGGAACACTGAAGCTTTCTTT.

The rearrangement joins TRBV14 to TRBJ2-7; 12 bases line up with TRBD2. Germline values: CDR1 SGHDN, CDR2 FVKESK. CDR3 length: 15 amino acids. Germline trimming cut 2 bases from V and 5 bases from J; bases unmatched to any gene: 4. The CDR3, as DNA: TGTGCCAGCAGCCAACGACTAGCGGGGGACGACGAGCAGTACTTC. It yields the protein CASSQRLAGDDEQYF.

The chain joins TRBV4-1 to TRBJ2-5; the match to TRBD1 covers 7 bases. The germline gives CDR1 MGHRA, CDR2 YSYEKL. V was clipped by 0 bases and J by 0 bases; unmatched bases: 10. The CDR3 runs to 18 residues. This CDR3 reads CASSQDDWGTAYQETQYF. The CDR3 DNA is TGCGCCAGCAGCCAAGATGATTGGGGGACAGCGTACCAAGAGACCCAGTACTTC.

The chain has TRBV4-3 and TRBJ2-2; TRBD1 matches 8 bases. J lost 4 bases, V lost 0 bases, and 7 bases had no gene match. Germline-derived CDR1 and CDR2 are LGHNA and YSLEER. The CDR3 extends over 17 amino acids. The CDR3 DNA is TGCGCCAGCAGCCAAGAGAGACGGACAGGGCCCACCGGGGAGCTGTTTTTT. Translation: CASSQERRTGPTGELFF.

J is TRBJ1-5 and V is TRBV4-1, with D unresolved. CDR3 length: 13 residues. V was trimmed by 1 base and J by 6 bases, leaving 7 bases between them. CDR1 MGHRA and CDR2 YSYEKL come from the germline V gene. CDR3 DNA: TGCGCCAGCAGCCAAGTTGTCGTTCAGCCCCAGCATTTT. Protein product: CASSQVVVQPQHF.